The 20 T cell receptor beta chains presented below share a single source sample, sequenced in a study of blood T cell repertoires in COVID-19. Clones were read by immunoSEQ multiplex PCR, and TCRdb kept only the in-frame ones, dropping some. The table has some 250,000 clones, 65% to 85% seen once. Sequenced input: peripheral blood. The receptor set was obtained from a man between 40 and 49 years old with acute or convalescent COVID-19.

Only a few counts were recorded for this clone. The junction and the germline gene differ at one end; a read error may be behind it. V gene TRBV5-1 combines with J gene TRBJ1-2; D possibly corresponds to TRBD1 (6 bases). The CDR3 loop spans 14 amino acids. Germline loops: CDR1 SGHRS, CDR2 YFSETQ. This CDR3 reads CARSPGGQGYGYTF. In nucleotides, the CDR3 is TGCGCCCGCAGCCCGGGGGGGCAGGGGTATGGCTACACCTTC.

In its sample, this clone was seen once. The chain carries TRBV30 and TRBJ2-1, with no clear D. This CDR3 comprises 13 residues. Germline values: CDR1 GTSNPN, CDR2 SVGIG (reference sequence). The ends were cut back, 0 bases at V and 4 bases at J, with 7 bases in the middle. The CDR3 loop is CAWSVGPYNEQFF. The CDR3 coding sequence is TGTGCCTGGAGTGTTGGGCCATACAATGAGCAGTTCTTC.

This clone turned up a few times. The rearrangement joins TRBV11-1 to TRBJ1-6; possibly TRBD1 for D (6 bases). Trimming left V 5 bases short and J 9 bases short, with 11 bases between. The CDR3 is 13 amino acids. In germline, CDR1 is SGHAT, CDR2 FQDESV (reference sequence). The CDR3 region is CASSQQGSSPLHF. Written as DNA, the CDR3 is TGTGCCAGCAGCCAACAGGGAAGTTCACCCCTCCACTTT. The variable domain in full, completed from reference TRBV11-1 and TRBJ1-6, reads EAEVAQSPRYKITEKSQAVAFWCDPISGHATLYWYRQILGQGPELLVQFQDESVVDDSQLPKDRFSAERLKGVDSTLKIQPAELGDSAMYLCASSQQGSSPLHFGNGTRLTVT.

The V gene is TRBV30, the J gene TRBJ2-5; perhaps TRBD2 as D (5 bases). The V gene's germline CDR1 is GTSNPN and CDR2 SVGIG (reference sequence). CDR3 length: 13 amino acids. Deletions cut 0 bases from V and 5 bases from J, with 10 bases between. CDR3 in amino acids: CAWSVRGFETQYF. The CDR3 DNA reads TGTGCCTGGAGTGTAAGAGGGTTCGAGACCCAGTACTTC.

V and J are TRBV29-1 and TRBJ2-1, with 7 positions matching TRBD1. The CDR3 has 15 residues. Per germline, CDR1 SQVTM and CDR2 ANQGSEA. The trim removed 7 bases at V and 5 bases at J, leaving 14 bases unmatched. DNA of the CDR3: TGCAGCGGGACCAAACGGCAGGGGGAAGACAATGAGCAGTTCTTC. Protein product: CSGTKRQGEDNEQFF.

The rearrangement joins TRBV3-1 (or the pseudogene TRBV3-2) to TRBJ2-1, with TRBD2 matching over 8 bases. The J segment lost 8 bases and the V segment lost 2 bases, leaving 5 bases of the junction unmatched. The germline V gene has CDR1 LGHDT and CDR2 YNNKEL (reference sequence). The CDR3 totals 14 residues. The CDR3 region is CASSQTGGPDEQFF. In nucleotides, the CDR3 is TGTGCCAGCAGCCAAACGGGAGGGCCCGATGAGCAGTTCTTC.

V and J are TRBV11-2 and TRBJ2-7, with TRBD1 matching over 7 bases. With V trimmed by 5 bases and J by 2 bases, 9 bases remained unmatched. The CDR3 sequence is 15 residues long. Germline loops: CDR1 SGHAT, CDR2 FQNNGV. DNA of the CDR3: TGTGCCAGCAGCACCTTCCCGGGACAGACCTACGAGCAGTACTTC. Translation: CASSTFPGQTYEQYF.

The chain links TRBV4-1 to TRBJ1-2; weak D call: TRBD1 (5 bases). Trimming took 0 bases from V and 3 from J, leaving 11 bases between them. The CDR3 extends over 15 amino acids. Per germline, CDR1 MGHRA and CDR2 YSYEKL. The CDR3 region is CASSQDRQGYYGYTF. CDR3 sequence (DNA): TGCGCCAGCAGCCAAGACCGCCAGGGCTACTATGGCTACACCTTC.

The chain combines TRBV7-9 with TRBJ1-1; D unclear. Trimming took off 1 base at V and 2 bases at J, with 8 bases between the two ends. The CDR3 contains 14 residues. Germline CDR1 reads SEHNR; CDR2 reads FQNEAQ (reference sequence). In DNA form, the CDR3 reads TGTGCCAGCAGCTTAGTACAGATTAACACTGAAGCTTTCTTT. It encodes CASSLVQINTEAFF. Looking up the rest from reference TRBV7-9 and TRBJ1-1 gives the full variable domain: DTGVSQNPRHKITKRGQNVTFRCDPISEHNRLYWYRQTLGQGPEFLTYFQNEAQLEKSRLLSDRFSAERPKGSFSTLEIQRTEQGDSAMYLCASSLVQINTEAFFGQGTRLTVV.

The V and J genes are TRBV7-9 and TRBJ2-1, with 10 bases that match TRBD2. The junction had 7 bases not matched to a gene; V was cut back by 7 bases and J by 7 bases. The CDR3 contains 14 residues. Germline lookup yields CDR1 SEHNR and CDR2 FQNEAQ (reference sequence). The CDR3 DNA follows: TGTGCCAGCATTCTAGCGGGAGAGGTAAATGAGCAGTTCTTC. Translated, it gives CASILAGEVNEQFF.

This clone turned up a few times. The chain employs TRBV3-1 (or the pseudogene TRBV3-2) and TRBJ2-7, with D possibly TRBD2 on 6 matching bases. The CDR3 is 13 residues long. Trimming left V 1 base short and J 7 bases short, with 11 bases between. Germline V gives CDR1 LGHDT, CDR2 YNNKEL (reference sequence). CDR3 sequence reads: CASSQGGRGEQYF. DNA of the CDR3: TGTGCCAGCAGCCAAGGGGGCCGGGGGGAGCAGTACTTC.

V and J are TRBV7-6 and TRBJ2-7; D uncertain. The CDR3 sequence is 14 residues long. Trimming pared 5 bases from V and 7 bases from J, leaving 18 bases between. From germline, CDR1 is SGHVS and CDR2 FNYEAQ. CDR3 coding DNA: TGTGCCAGCAGCCCAGATGAGGTCTCGAAAGAGCAGTACTTC. It is translated as CASSPDEVSKEQYF.

CDR3 coding DNA: TGCGCCAGCACCCCAACGGGGTTTATGAACACTGAAGCTTTCTTT. Its translation: CASTPTGFMNTEAFF. The chain joins TRBV10-2 to TRBJ1-1; D uncertain. The germline V gene encodes CDR1 WSHSY and CDR2 SAAADI. The CDR3 loop spans 15 amino acids. V gave up 7 bases and J gave up 0 bases, with 15 bases separating them.

The genes are TRBV19 and TRBJ1-1, with D hard to call. Trimming removed 4 bases at V and 3 bases at J, with 9 bases between. Germline CDR1 and CDR2: LNHDA and SQIVND (reference sequence). This CDR3 comprises 13 residues. The CDR3 spells CASSNDWHTEAFF. The DNA for the CDR3 is TGTGCCAGTAGTAACGACTGGCACACTGAAGCTTTCTTT.

This chain links TRBV9 with TRBJ1-1; weak D call: TRBD1 (5 bases). Germline V gene sequence: CDR1 SGDLS, CDR2 YYNGEE. Trimming cost V 2 bases and J 0 bases, with 8 bases left between them. This CDR3 contains 14 residues. The CDR3 is CASSVTVVNTEAFF. CDR3 sequence (DNA): TGTGCCAGCAGCGTGACAGTCGTGAACACTGAAGCTTTCTTT.

This clone occurred a few times. The chain has TRBV10-1 and TRBJ2-1, with TRBD1 as a possible D gene (6 bases). Trimming stripped 0 bases from V and 12 bases from J, with 24 bases between. Germline V gene lookup returns CDR1 WNHNN and CDR2 SYGVQD (reference sequence). The CDR3 has 17 residues. CDR3 protein: CASSESRDKRARPVQFF. The CDR3 DNA follows: TGCGCCAGCAGTGAGTCCCGGGACAAGAGGGCGAGGCCTGTGCAGTTCTTC.

J is TRBJ1-2 and V is TRBV5-4, with a possible D match to TRBD1 (5 bases). V shed 1 base and J shed 7 bases, with 11 bases lying between them. Germline CDR1 is SGHNT and CDR2 is YYREEE (reference sequence). The CDR3 totals 13 residues. The CDR3 reads CASSLPGPSGYTF. In nucleotides, the CDR3 is TGTGCCAGCAGCTTGCCAGGGCCCAGTGGCTACACCTTC.

The chain joins TRBV5-1 to TRBJ2-5, with TRBD2 as a possible D gene (6 bases). This CDR3 has 14 residues. Germline loops: CDR1 SGHRS, CDR2 YFSETQ. Trimming left V 4 bases short and J 5 bases short, with 15 bases between. CDR3 protein: CASSQSTSSETQYF. In DNA, the CDR3 is TGCGCCAGCAGCCAAAGCACTAGCAGCGAGACCCAGTACTTC.

V usage is TRBV5-1 and J usage is TRBJ1-6, with 11 bases identical to TRBD1. The germline CDR1 and CDR2 sequences are SGHRS and YFSETQ. This CDR3 region has 15 residues. The V and J ends lost 4 bases and 8 bases, in that order; junction bases with no gene match: 5. The CDR3 DNA reads TGCGCCAGCAGCGTACGGACAGGGGGCGATTCACCCCTCCACTTT. Translating it yields CASSVRTGGDSPLHF. Full variable domain (rest looked up from reference TRBV5-1 and TRBJ1-6): KAGVTQTPRYLIKTRGQQVTLSCSPISGHRSVSWYQQTPGQGLQFLFEYFSETQRNKGNFPGRFSGRQFSNSRSEMNVSTLELGDSALYLCASSVRTGGDSPLHFGNGTRLTVT.

In DNA form, the CDR3 reads TGTGCCTGGAGTGTATTCAGGGGCACTGAAGCTTTCTTT. This sequence encodes CAWSVFRGTEAFF. The chain carries TRBV30 and TRBJ1-1; weak D call: TRBD1 (6 bases). The germline CDR1 and CDR2 sequences are GTSNPN and SVGIG (reference sequence). V lost 0 bases to trimming and J lost 4 bases, with 9 bases between them. CDR3 length: 13 amino acids.